This TCR beta chain was found in a study of siplizumab effects on memory and regulatory T cells. Study results and caveats: Assignment of a naive or memory phenotype failed for roughly 75-95% of the proliferating CD4+ or CD8+ clones. Memory cells that were CD4+ and unstimulated gave rise to alloreactive sequences, which siplizumab significantly reduced.

The assay looked at around 100,000 TCR templates in each sample. Assay: immunoSEQ multiplex PCR; the TCRdb copy retains only in-frame clones and omits some. In the table there are about 110,000 clones, under 95% of which are singletons. V shed 4 bases and J shed 1 base, with 4 bases lying between them. CDR1 MNHNY and CDR2 SVGAGI come from the germline V gene (reference sequence). This CDR3 has 13 amino acids. About this clone itself: The antigen is not known.

This sequence was found in a human donor in good health. The sequenced material came from Tregs sorted from blood. This sequence joins TRBV6-6 and TRBJ2-2; D remains ambiguous. The CDR3 bases are TGTGCCAGCAGTTGGGGGAACACCGGGGAGCTGTTTTTT. Its protein product is CASSWGNTGELFF.